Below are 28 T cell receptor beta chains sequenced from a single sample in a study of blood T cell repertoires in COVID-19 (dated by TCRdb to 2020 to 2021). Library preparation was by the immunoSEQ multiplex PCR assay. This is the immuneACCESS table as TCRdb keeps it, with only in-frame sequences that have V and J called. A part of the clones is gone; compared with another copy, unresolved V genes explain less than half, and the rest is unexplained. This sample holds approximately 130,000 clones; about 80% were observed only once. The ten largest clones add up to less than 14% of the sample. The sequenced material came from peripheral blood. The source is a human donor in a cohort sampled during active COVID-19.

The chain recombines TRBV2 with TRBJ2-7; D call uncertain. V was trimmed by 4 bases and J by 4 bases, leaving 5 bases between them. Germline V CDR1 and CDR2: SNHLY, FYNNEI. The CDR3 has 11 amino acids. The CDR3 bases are TGTGCCAGCAGTGCGGTGTACGAGCAGTACTTC. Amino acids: CASSAVYEQYF.

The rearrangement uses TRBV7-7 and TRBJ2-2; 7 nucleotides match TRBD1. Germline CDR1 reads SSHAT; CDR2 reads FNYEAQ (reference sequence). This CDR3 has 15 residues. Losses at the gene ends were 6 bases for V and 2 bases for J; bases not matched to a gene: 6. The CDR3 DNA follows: TGTGCCAGCAGTTACGACAGGGTTAACACCGGGGAGCTGTTTTTT. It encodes CASSYDRVNTGELFF. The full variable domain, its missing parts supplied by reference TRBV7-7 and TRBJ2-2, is GAGVSQSPRYKVTKRGQDVTLRCDPISSHATLYWYQQALGQGPEFLTYFNYEAQPDKSGLPSDRFSAERPEGSISTLTIQRTEQRDSAMYRCASSYDRVNTGELFFGEGSRLTVL.

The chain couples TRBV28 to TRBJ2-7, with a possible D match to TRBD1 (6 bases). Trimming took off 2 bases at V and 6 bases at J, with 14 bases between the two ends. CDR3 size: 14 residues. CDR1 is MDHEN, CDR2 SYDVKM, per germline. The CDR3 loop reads CASSLKQGSREQYF. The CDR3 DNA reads TGTGCCAGCAGTTTAAAACAGGGTTCTCGCGAGCAGTACTTC.

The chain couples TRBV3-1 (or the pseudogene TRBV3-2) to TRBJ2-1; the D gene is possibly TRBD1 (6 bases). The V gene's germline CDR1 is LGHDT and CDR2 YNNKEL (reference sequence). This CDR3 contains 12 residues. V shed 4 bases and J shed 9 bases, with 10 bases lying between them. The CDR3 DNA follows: TGTGCCAGCAGCCGGACAGACCTTGAGCAGTTCTTC. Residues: CASSRTDLEQFF.

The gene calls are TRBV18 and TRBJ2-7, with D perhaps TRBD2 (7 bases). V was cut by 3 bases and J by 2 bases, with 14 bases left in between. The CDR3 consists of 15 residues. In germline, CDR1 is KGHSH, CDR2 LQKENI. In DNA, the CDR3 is TGTGCCAGCTCACCTTTAGAGGGGGGGCCCTACGAGCAGTACTTC. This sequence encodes CASSPLEGGPYEQYF. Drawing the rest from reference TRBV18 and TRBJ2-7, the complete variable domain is NAGVMQNPRHLVRRRGQEARLRCSPMKGHSHVYWYRQLPEEGLKFMVYLQKENIIDESGMPKERFSAEFPKEGPSILRIQQVVRGDSAAYFCASSPLEGGPYEQYFGPGTRLTVT.

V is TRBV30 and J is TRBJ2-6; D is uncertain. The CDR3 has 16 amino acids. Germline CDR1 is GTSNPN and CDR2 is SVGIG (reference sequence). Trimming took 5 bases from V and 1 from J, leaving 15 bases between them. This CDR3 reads CAWGPGGVSGANVLTF. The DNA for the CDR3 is TGTGCCTGGGGGCCCGGCGGAGTATCTGGGGCCAACGTCCTGACTTTC.

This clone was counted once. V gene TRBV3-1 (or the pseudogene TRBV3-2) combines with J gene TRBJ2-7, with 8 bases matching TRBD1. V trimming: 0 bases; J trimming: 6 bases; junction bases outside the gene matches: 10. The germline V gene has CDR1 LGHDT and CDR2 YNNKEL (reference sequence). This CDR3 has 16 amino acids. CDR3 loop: CASSQEEQGVKSEQYF. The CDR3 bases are TGTGCCAGCAGCCAAGAGGAACAGGGGGTAAAAAGCGAGCAGTACTTC.

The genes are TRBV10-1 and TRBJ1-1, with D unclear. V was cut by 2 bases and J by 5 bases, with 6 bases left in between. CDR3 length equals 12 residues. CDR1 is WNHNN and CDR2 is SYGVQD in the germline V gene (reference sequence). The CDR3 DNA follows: TGCGCCAGCAGTGAGACGGGGACTGAAGCTTTCTTT. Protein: CASSETGTEAFF.

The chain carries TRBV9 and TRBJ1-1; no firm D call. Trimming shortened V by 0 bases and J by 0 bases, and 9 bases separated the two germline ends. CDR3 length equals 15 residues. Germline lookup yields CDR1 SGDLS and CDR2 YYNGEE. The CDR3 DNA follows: TGTGCCAGCAGCGTAGAAGGCGACATGAACACTGAAGCTTTCTTT. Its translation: CASSVEGDMNTEAFF.

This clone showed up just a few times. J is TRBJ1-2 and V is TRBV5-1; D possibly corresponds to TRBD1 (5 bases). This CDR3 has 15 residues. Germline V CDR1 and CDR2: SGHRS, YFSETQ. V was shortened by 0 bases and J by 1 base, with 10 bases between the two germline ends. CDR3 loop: CASSLDTGNNYGYTF. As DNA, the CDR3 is TGCGCCAGCAGCTTGGATACAGGAAATAACTATGGCTACACCTTC.

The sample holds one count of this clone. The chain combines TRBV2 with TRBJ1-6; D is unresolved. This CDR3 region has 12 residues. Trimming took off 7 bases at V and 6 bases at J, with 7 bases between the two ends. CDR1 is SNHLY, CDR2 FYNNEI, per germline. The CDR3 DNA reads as TGTGCCAGCACAAGCGGTAATTCACCCCTCCACTTT. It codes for CASTSGNSPLHF. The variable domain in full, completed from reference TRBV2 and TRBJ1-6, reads EPEVTQTPSHQVTQMGQEVILRCVPISNHLYFYWYRQILGQKVEFLVSFYNNEISEKSEIFDDQFSVERPDGSNFTLKIRSTKLEDSAMYFCASTSGNSPLHFGNGTRLTVT.

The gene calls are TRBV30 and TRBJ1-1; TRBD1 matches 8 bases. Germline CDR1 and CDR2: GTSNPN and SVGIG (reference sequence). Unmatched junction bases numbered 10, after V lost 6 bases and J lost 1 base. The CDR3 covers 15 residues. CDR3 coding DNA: TGTGCCTGCCCCACGACAGGGGCCCAGAACACTGAAGCTTTCTTT. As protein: CACPTTGAQNTEAFF.

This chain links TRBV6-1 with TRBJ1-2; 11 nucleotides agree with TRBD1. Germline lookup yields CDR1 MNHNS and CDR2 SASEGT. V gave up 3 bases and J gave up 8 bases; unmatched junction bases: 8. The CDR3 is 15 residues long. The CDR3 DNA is TGTGCCAGCAGTGAGGACAGGGGGCGAATTCAGGGCTACACCTTC. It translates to CASSEDRGRIQGYTF.

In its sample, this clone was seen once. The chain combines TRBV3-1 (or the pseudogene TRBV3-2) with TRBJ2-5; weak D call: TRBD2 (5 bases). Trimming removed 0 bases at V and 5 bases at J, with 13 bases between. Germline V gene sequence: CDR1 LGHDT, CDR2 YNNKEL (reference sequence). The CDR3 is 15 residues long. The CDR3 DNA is TGTGCCAGCAGCCAAGAACGAGGGTTGGGGGAGACCCAGTACTTC. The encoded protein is CASSQERGLGETQYF.

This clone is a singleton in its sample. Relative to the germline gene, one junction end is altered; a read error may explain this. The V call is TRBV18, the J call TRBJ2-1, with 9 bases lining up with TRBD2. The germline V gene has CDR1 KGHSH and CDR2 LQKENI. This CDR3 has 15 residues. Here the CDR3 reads CASSPPGLAGGSRVF. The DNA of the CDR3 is TGTGCCAGCTCACCCCCGGGACTAGCAGGGGGGTCAAGAGTCTTC.

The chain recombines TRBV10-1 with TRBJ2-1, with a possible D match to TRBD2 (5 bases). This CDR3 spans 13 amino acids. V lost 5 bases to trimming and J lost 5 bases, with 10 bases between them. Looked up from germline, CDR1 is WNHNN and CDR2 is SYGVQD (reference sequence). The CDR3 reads CASSPGLNNEQFF. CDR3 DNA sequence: TGCGCCAGCAGTCCTGGACTTAACAATGAGCAGTTCTTC.

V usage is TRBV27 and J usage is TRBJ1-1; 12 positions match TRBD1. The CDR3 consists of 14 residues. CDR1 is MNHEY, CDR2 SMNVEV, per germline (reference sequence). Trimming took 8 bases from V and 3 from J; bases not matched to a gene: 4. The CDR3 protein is CASGDRGPHTEAFF. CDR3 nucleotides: TGTGCCAGCGGGGACAGGGGGCCGCACACTGAAGCTTTCTTT.

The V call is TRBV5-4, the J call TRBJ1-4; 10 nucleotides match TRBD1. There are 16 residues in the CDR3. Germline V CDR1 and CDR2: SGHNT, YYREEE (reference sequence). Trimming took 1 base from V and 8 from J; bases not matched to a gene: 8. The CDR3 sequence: CASSLRQGARVEKLFF. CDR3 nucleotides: TGTGCCAGCAGCTTGAGACAGGGGGCGCGGGTGGAAAAACTGTTTTTT. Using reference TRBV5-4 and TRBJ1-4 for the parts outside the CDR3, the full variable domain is ETGVTQSPTHLIKTRGQQVTLRCSSQSGHNTVSWYQQALGQGPQFIFQYYREEENGRGNFPPRFSGLQFPNYSSELNVNALELDDSALYLCASSLRQGARVEKLFFGSGTQLSVL.

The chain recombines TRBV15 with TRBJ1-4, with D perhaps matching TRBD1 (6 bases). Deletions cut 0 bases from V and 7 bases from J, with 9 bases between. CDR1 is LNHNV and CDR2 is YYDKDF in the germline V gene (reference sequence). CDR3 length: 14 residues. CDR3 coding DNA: TGTGCCACCAGCAGAGATAGGGGGACTGAAAAACTGTTTTTT. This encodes CATSRDRGTEKLFF.

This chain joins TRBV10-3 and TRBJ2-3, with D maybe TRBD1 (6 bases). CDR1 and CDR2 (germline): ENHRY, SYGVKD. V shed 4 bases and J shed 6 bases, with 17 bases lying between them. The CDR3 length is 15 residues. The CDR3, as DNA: TGTGCCATCAGTGTAACAGGGCCCTCACCCGATACGCAGTATTTT. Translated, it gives CAISVTGPSPDTQYF.

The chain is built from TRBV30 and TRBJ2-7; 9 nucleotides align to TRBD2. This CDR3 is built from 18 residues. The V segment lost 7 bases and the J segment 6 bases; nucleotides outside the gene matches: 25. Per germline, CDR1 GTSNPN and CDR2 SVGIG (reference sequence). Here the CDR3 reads CASRPQVAGAPRGVEQYF. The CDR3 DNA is TGTGCCTCCCGTCCGCAGGTAGCGGGGGCCCCAAGGGGGGTCGAGCAGTACTTC.

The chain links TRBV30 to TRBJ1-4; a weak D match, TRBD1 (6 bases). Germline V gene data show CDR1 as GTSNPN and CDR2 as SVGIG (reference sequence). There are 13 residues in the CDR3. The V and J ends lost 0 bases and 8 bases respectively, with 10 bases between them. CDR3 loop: CAWSVGAGEKLFF. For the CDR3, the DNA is TGTGCCTGGAGTGTGGGGGCCGGAGAAAAACTGTTTTTT. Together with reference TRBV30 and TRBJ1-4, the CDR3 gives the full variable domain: SQTIHQWPATLVQPVGSPLSLECTVEGTSNPNLYWYRQAAGRGLQLLFYSVGIGQISSEVPQNLSASRPQDRQFILSSKKLLLSDSGFYLCAWSVGAGEKLFFGSGTQLSVL.

The CDR3 loop is CASSPYSGGNEQFF. The CDR3 DNA reads as TGTGCCAGCTCACCGTACAGCGGGGGTAATGAGCAGTTCTTC. The chain employs TRBV18 and TRBJ2-1; TRBD2 agrees at 8 bases. The CDR3 spans 14 residues. Germline V lookup: CDR1 KGHSH, CDR2 LQKENI. Trimming removed 3 bases from V and 7 bases from J; junction bases left unmatched: 5.

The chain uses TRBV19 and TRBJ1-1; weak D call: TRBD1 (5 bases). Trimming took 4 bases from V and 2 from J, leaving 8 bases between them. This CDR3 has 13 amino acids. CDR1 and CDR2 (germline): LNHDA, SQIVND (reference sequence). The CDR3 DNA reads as TGTGCCAGTAGTAGACAGCCCAACACTGAAGCTTTCTTT. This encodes CASSRQPNTEAFF.

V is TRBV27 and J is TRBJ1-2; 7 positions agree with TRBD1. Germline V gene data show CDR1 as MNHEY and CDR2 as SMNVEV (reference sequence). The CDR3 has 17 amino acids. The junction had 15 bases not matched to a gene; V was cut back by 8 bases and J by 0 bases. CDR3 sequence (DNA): TGTGCCAGCGCCCACGATCGGACAGGCTTAGCTAACTATGGCTACACCTTC. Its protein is CASAHDRTGLANYGYTF.

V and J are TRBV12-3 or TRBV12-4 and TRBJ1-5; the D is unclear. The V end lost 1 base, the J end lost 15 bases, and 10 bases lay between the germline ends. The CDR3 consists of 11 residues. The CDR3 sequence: CASSLGPILHF. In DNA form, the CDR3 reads TGTGCCAGCAGTTTAGGGCCCATCTTGCATTTT.

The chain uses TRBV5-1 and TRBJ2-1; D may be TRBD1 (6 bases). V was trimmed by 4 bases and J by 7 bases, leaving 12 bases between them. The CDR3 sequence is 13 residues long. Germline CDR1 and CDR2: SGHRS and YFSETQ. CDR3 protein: CASSGGQWNEQFF. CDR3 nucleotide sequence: TGCGCCAGCAGCGGGGGCCAGTGGAATGAGCAGTTCTTC.

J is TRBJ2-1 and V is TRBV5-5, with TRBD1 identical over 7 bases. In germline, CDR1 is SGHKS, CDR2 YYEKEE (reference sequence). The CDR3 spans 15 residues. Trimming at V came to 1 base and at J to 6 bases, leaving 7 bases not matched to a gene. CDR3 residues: CASSLIRGTANEQFF. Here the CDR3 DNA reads TGTGCCAGCAGCTTGATCCGTGGGACAGCCAATGAGCAGTTCTTC.